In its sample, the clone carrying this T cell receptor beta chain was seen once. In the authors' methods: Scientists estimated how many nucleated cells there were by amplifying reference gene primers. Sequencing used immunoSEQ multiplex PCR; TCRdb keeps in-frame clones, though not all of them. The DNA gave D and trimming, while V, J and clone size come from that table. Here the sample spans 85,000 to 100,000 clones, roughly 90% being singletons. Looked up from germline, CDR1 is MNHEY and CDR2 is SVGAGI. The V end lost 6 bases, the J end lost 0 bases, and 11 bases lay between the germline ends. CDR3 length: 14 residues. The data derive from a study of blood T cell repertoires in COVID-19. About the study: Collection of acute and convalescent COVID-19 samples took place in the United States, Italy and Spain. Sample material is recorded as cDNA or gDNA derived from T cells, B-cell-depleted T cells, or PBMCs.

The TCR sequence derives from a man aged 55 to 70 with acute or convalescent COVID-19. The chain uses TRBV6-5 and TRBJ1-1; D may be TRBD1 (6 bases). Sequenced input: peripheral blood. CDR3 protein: CASRRGDMNTEAFF. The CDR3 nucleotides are TGTGCCAGCAGGCGTGGGGACATGAACACTGAAGCTTTCTTT.